The clone carrying this TCR beta chain has just a few counts. A single record per CDR3 protein comes from TCRdb applying MiXCR to the 5' RACE reads. The sample has hundreds of thousands of distinct CDR3 sequences; just over 7% are singletons. The CDR3 totals 13 residues. Trimming removed 2 bases at V and 7 bases at J, with 11 bases between. Germline V CDR1 and CDR2: SEHNR, FQNEAQ (reference sequence). This entry is derived from a study of identical twins. These data also formed part of another study, on yellow fever vaccine responses in identical twins. That source reports: Reportedly, twins showed a vaccine T cell response that looked partly convergent and partly personalized.

Sequencing was carried out using PBMCs. This chain connects TRBV7-9 to TRBJ1-2; D gene ambiguous. The sequence was obtained from a woman aged 18-29 years in good health. The CDR3 DNA reads as TGTGCCAGCAGCTTATCGGCAGCGATTGGCTACACCTTC. Translation: CASSLSAAIGYTF.